These 5 T cell receptor beta chains were sequenced from one sample in a study of blood T cell repertoires in COVID-19. TCRdb's copy holds only in-frame clones and misses some; the assay was immunoSEQ multiplex PCR. The table has a few hundred thousand clones, about 90% seen once. What was sequenced was PBMCs or T cells enriched from blood (not recorded which). These receptors originate from a woman younger than 45 who had recovered from COVID-19.

The chain combines TRBV6-6 with TRBJ2-5; possibly TRBD1 for D (7 bases). Germline-derived CDR1 and CDR2 are MNHNY and SVGAGI (reference sequence). The ends were cut back, 6 bases at V and 3 bases at J, with 14 bases in the middle. This CDR3 comprises 14 residues. The CDR3 protein is CASSRGTEKETQYF. The CDR3 DNA reads TGTGCCAGCAGCCGGGGGACAGAGAAAGAGACCCAGTACTTC.

V and J are TRBV28 and TRBJ1-5; tentatively, D is TRBD1 (5 bases). Germline lookup yields CDR1 MDHEN and CDR2 SYDVKM. Deletions cut 6 bases from V and 0 bases from J, with 21 bases between. The CDR3 loop spans 18 amino acids. The DNA for the CDR3 is TGTGCCAGCAGCTGGCCGGAGGAGGGGCGGTATAGCAATCAGCCCCAGCATTTT. It yields the protein CASSWPEEGRYSNQPQHF.

The chain employs TRBV5-4 and TRBJ2-7, with D maybe TRBD1 (5 bases). The CDR3 loop spans 14 amino acids. The V gene's germline CDR1 is SGHNT and CDR2 YYREEE (reference sequence). With 0 bases removed from V and 1 base from J, the gap between germline ends came to 8 bases. CDR3 nucleotides: TGTGCCAGCAGCTTGGGACAGCAGTCCTACGAGCAGTACTTC. This gives the protein CASSLGQQSYEQYF.

The chain joins TRBV18 to TRBJ2-5; possible D gene TRBD2, 5 bases. Trimming shortened V by 5 bases and J by 3 bases, and 7 bases separated the two germline ends. The germline CDR1 and CDR2 sequences are KGHSH and LQKENI. The CDR3 sequence is 12 residues long. The CDR3 spells CASSKAEETQYF. The DNA of the CDR3 is TGTGCCAGCTCAAAAGCGGAAGAGACCCAGTACTTC.

This chain links TRBV13 with TRBJ1-1; D uncertain. Per the germline V gene, CDR1 is PRHDT and CDR2 is FYEKMQ (reference sequence). Trimming took off 1 base at V and 8 bases at J, with 17 bases between the two ends. The CDR3 contains 15 residues. The CDR3 coding sequence is TGTGCCAGCAGCTTAGAGGTTGGGAGGGTCACGGAAGCTTTCTTT. This encodes CASSLEVGRVTEAFF.